The source of this T cell receptor beta chain is a study of OX40 agonist ivuxolimab in advanced cancers. Concerning this clone itself: At one boundary the junction diverges from the germline segment, which might be a read error.

Clones were read by immunoSEQ multiplex PCR, and TCRdb kept only the in-frame ones, dropping some. Counted here are approximately 70,000 clones, 82% occurring once; the ten biggest clones make up 0.4% to 0.45%. This CDR3 contains 13 residues. The sequenced sample was CD4+ or CD8+ T cells sorted from blood, obtained in a trial of the OX40 agonist ivuxolimab. This sequence joins TRBV5-3 and TRBJ1-2; possible D gene TRBD1, 5 bases. TRBV5-3 carries the ORF label, with uncertain function. The source is an adult with an advanced solid tumor such as melanoma, head and neck, liver or kidney cancer. CDR3 loop: CASSLSGTWGYTF. The CDR3 DNA follows: TGTGCCAGCAGCTTGTCAGGGACGTGGGGCTACACCTTC.